The clone carrying this T cell receptor (beta chain) showed up just a few times. Its antigen is currently unknown. Only newly diagnosed hyperthyroidism patients aged 18 to 65, with under 2 months' duration, were enrolled. PBMCs were density-gradient isolated from roughly 10 ml fresh blood. For repertoire sequencing, the TCR beta CDR3 regions were amplified from RNA transcripts. An initial RT-PCR round employing HTBI primers preceded a second-round multiplex PCR. MiXCR, applied by TCRdb to the multiplex PCR reads, yields one record per CDR3 protein. The sample has hundreds of thousands of distinct CDR3 sequences; about 20% are singletons. This record belongs to a study of Graves' ophthalmopathy and Graves' hyperthyroidism. The study, taken as a whole, reports: Blood samples also showed most expanded thyroid clonotypes exceeding 0.001 frequency.

Trimming shortened V by 8 bases and J by 3 bases, and 11 bases separated the two germline ends. The germline V gene has CDR1 LNHDA and CDR2 SQIVND (reference sequence). This CDR3 has 13 residues. This clonotype originated in a woman under 30 with stable Graves' hyperthyroidism. Some clones in this sample may be carry-over from other donors' samples. Sequencing used peripheral blood. The chain has TRBV19 and TRBJ1-5; tentatively, D is TRBD1 (6 bases). CDR3 loop: CASGRDTNQPQHF. The CDR3 DNA follows: TGTGCCAGTGGCCGGGACACCAATCAGCCCCAGCATTTT.